Shown below are 5 T cell receptor beta chains from a single sample sequenced in a study of shared clonotypes between healthy human individuals. The method was immunoSEQ multiplex PCR; TCRdb's version includes in-frame clones alone and lacks a portion of them. This sample has about 2,500,000 clones, with roughly nine tenths found just once. Sequencing input: naive CD4+ T cells sorted from blood. Subset of the sample: CD45RA+ positively selected. The source is a man aged 18 to 30 in good health.

For this clone: This sample includes further DNA sequences coding for the same CDR3. The CDR3 nucleotides read TGTGCCAGCAGGGGACAGGGGGGGACTGAAGCTTTCTTT. The encoded protein is CASRGQGGTEAFF. The chain is built from TRBV2 and TRBJ1-1; 11 bases agree with TRBD1. Germline assignment: CDR1 SNHLY and CDR2 FYNNEI. With V trimmed by 6 bases and J by 5 bases, 2 bases remained unmatched. This CDR3 is built from 13 residues.

This CDR3 is CASSRDRVSDTQYF. In nucleotides, the CDR3 is TGTGCCAGCAGCCGGGACAGGGTATCAGATACGCAGTATTTT. This chain links TRBV7-9 with TRBJ2-3, with 9 positions matching TRBD1. V trimming: 5 bases; J trimming: 4 bases; junction bases outside the gene matches: 4. The germline V gene encodes CDR1 SEHNR and CDR2 FQNEAQ (reference sequence). This CDR3 has 14 residues.

V and J are TRBV6-4 and TRBJ2-5; TRBD2 agrees at 9 bases. Trimming took 8 bases from V and 5 from J; bases not matched to a gene: 9. The CDR3 extends over 14 amino acids. Germline-derived CDR1 and CDR2 are MRHNA and SNTAGT. The CDR3 loop reads CASEGAGGLETQYF. The CDR3 nucleotides are TGTGCCAGCGAGGGCGCGGGGGGGCTGGAGACCCAGTACTTC.

This chain joins TRBV5-1 and TRBJ2-7, with 8 bases aligning to TRBD1. CDR1 is SGHRS and CDR2 is YFSETQ in the germline V gene. J was trimmed by 2 bases and V by 5 bases; bases with no gene match: 9. This CDR3 spans 15 amino acids. The CDR3 here is CASSSSTGGPYEQYF. CDR3 in DNA: TGCGCCAGCAGTTCCTCCACAGGGGGGCCCTACGAGCAGTACTTC.

V usage is TRBV7-2 and J usage is TRBJ2-5; maybe TRBD2 (6 bases). The end of the DNA aligns better with TRBJ2-7, so the J call may be wrong. Germline V gene data show CDR1 as SGHTA and CDR2 as FQGNSA. This CDR3 has 15 amino acids. The CDR3 DNA reads TGTGCCAGCAGCTTAGCGGCGGGATCCATCTACGAGCAGTACTTC. Translating it yields CASSLAAGSIYEQYF.